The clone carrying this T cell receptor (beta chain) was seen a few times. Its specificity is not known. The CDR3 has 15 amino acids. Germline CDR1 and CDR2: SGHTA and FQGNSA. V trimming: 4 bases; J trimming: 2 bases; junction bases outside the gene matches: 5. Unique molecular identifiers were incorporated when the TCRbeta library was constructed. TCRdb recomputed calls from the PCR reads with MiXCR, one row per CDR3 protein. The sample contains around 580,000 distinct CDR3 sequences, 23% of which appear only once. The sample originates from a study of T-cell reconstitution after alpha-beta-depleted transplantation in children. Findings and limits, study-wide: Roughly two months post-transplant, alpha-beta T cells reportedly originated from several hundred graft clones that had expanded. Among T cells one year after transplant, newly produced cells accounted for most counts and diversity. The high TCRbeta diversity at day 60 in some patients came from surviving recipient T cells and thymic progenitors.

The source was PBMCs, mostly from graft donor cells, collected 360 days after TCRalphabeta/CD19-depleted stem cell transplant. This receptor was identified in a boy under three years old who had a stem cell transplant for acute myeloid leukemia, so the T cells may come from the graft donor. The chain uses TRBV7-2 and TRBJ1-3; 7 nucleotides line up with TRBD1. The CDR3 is CASSSSRGTGNTIYF. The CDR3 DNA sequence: TGTGCCAGCAGCTCCTCCAGGGGGACTGGAAACACCATATATTTT.